This T cell receptor (beta chain) was observed in a study of blood T cell repertoires in COVID-19. At the level of the study: Both acute and convalescent COVID-19 samples were obtained from the United States, Italy and Spain.

V was shortened by 4 bases and J by 1 base, with 3 bases between the two germline ends. Germline-derived CDR1 and CDR2 are LGHDT and YNNKEL (reference sequence). The CDR3 totals 12 residues. Under the authors' procedure: Using reference gene primer amplification, nucleated cell counts were estimated. TCRdb's copy holds only in-frame clones and misses some; the assay was immunoSEQ multiplex PCR. The V and J calls and clone size come from that table; D and trimming were worked out from the DNA. The sample consists of fewer than 130,000 clones, approximately 85% of them appearing once. The chain uses TRBV3-1 (or the pseudogene TRBV3-2) and TRBJ2-3; no clear D. This TCR derives from a woman aged 60-70 years with acute or convalescent COVID-19. Sequencing used peripheral blood. The CDR3 loop reads CASSPRTDTQYF. The CDR3 DNA sequence: TGTGCCAGCAGCCCTCGCACAGATACGCAGTATTTT.